The source of this T cell receptor (beta chain) is a study of blood T cell repertoires in COVID-19. Across the whole study: PBMCs, B-cell-depleted T cells, or T cells provided the cDNA or gDNA that made up the material.

Seattle cases were enrolled at active infection and followed longitudinally. Germline-derived CDR1 and CDR2 are MNHNS and SASEGT. The CDR3 has 15 amino acids. Trimming shortened V by 0 bases and J by 4 bases, and 13 bases separated the two germline ends. Per the authors' pipeline: Amplification of reference gene primers was used by the study to estimate nucleated cell counts. Repertoires were generated with immunoSEQ multiplex PCR, while TCRdb's copy carries only in-frame clones and drops some. For V, J and clone size, that table is used; D and trimming come from the DNA. The sample consists of fewer than 100,000 clones, roughly 85% of them appearing once.

The genes are TRBV6-1 and TRBJ2-7; a possible D gene is TRBD1 (6 bases). The source material was peripheral blood. The origin of this receptor is a man aged 50-59 years with COVID-19, enrolled during active disease. Here the CDR3 reads CASSEAATGTYEQYF. In DNA form, the CDR3 reads TGTGCCAGCAGTGAAGCCGCGACAGGAACGTACGAGCAGTACTTC.